The clone carrying this T cell receptor (beta chain) was seen many times. Its antigen is currently unknown. Per the germline V gene, CDR1 is SQVTM and CDR2 is ANQGSEA. The V gene end was trimmed by 4 bases and the J gene end by 4 bases; junction bases not matched to a gene: 3. This CDR3 has 13 residues. Researchers report isolating at least 6 million PBMCs per sample. Using a J-beta primer mix together with a sample-barcoded 5' primer, a second PCR was run for about 7 to 12 cycles. The template-switch adaptor was a 5' adaptor with 12 random nucleotides. It tagged each cDNA molecule. Via MiXCR, TCRdb re-called the 5' RACE reads, giving one row per CDR3 protein. The sample holds some 1,800,000 distinct CDR3 sequences; approximately 39% are singletons and the top ten take roughly 23%. The data are from a study of blood T cells in healthy people across ages. General study results and limits: Age brought a roughly linear fall in TCR beta diversity measured per million T cells.

The V gene is TRBV29-1, the J gene TRBJ2-5, with 10 bases identical to TRBD2. Sequencing was done on a sample of blood. This sequence was found in a human donor in good health. The CDR3 DNA sequence: TGCAGCGTTGGCCTAGCGGGGGTAGAGACCCAGTACTTC. This codes for CSVGLAGVETQYF.